The clone carrying this T cell receptor (beta chain) was recorded many times. Time point specified: blood at routine non-recurrence follow-up after resection. This specimen belongs to a study of spatial heterogeneity in lung cancer. Across the whole study: Follow-up PBMC specimens underwent sequencing when available; their median timing was approximately two years after resection. Raw reads showed each unique TCR and UMI combination turning up more than ten times on average.

Every TCR cDNA molecule carried a tag that served as a unique molecular identifier. TCRdb processed the 5' RACE reads anew with MiXCR; each CDR3 protein has one entry. Of about 33,000 distinct CDR3 sequences listed, roughly a tenth are singletons. CDR1 SGHVS and CDR2 FNYEAQ come from the germline V gene. Trimming took off 0 bases at V and 4 bases at J, with 4 bases between the two ends. The CDR3 consists of 13 residues. This receptor was obtained from a female donor with early-stage non-small cell lung cancer. Sequencing was performed on PBMCs, taken at follow-up. V usage is TRBV7-6 and J usage is TRBJ2-1; D unclear. The CDR3 protein is CASSLAQYNEQFF. CDR3 nucleotide sequence: TGTGCCAGCAGCTTAGCACAATACAATGAGCAGTTCTTC.